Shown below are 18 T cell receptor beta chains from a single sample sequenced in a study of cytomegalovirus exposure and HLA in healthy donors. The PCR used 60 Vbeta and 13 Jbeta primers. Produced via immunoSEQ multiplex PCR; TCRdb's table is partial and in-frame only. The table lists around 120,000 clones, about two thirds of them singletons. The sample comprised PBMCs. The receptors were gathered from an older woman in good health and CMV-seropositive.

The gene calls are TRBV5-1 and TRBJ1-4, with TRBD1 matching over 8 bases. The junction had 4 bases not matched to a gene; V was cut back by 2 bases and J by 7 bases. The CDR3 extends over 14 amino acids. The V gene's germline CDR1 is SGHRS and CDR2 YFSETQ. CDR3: CASSFQGAAEKLFF. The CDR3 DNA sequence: TGCGCCAGCAGCTTCCAGGGGGCGGCTGAAAAACTGTTTTTT.

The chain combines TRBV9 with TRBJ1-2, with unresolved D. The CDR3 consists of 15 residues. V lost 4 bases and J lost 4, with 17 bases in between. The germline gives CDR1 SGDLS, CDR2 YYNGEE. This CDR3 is CASSPRVEGAYGYTF. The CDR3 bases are TGTGCCAGCAGCCCCCGGGTGGAGGGAGCCTATGGCTACACCTTC.

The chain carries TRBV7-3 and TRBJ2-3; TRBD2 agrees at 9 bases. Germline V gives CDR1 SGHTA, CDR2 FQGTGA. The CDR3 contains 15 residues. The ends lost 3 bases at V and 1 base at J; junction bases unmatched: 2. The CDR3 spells CASSFPSGGTDTQYF. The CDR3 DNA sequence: TGTGCCAGCAGCTTTCCTAGCGGGGGCACAGATACGCAGTATTTT.

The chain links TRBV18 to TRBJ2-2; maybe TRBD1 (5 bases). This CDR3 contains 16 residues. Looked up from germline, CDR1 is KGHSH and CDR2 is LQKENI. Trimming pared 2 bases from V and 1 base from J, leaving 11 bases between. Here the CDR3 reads CASSPSPQGNTGELFF. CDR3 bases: TGTGCCAGCTCACCAAGCCCCCAGGGGAACACCGGGGAGCTGTTTTTT.

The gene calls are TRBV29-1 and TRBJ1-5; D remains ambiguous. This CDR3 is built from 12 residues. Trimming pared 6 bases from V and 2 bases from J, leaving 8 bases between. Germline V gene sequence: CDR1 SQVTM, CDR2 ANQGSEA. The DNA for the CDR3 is TGCAGCGTCGGTAGCGGCAATCAGCCCCAGCATTTT. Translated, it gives CSVGSGNQPQHF.

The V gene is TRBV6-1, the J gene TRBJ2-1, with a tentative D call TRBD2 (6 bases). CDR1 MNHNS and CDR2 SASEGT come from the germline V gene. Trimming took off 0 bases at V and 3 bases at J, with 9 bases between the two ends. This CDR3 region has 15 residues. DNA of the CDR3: TGTGCCAGCAGTGAAGCGGGGGGATTCTACAATGAGCAGTTCTTC. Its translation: CASSEAGGFYNEQFF.

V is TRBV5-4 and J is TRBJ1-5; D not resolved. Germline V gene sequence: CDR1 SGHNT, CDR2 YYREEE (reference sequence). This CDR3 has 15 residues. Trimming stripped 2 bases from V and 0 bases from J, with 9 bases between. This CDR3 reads CASSFERGSNQPQHF. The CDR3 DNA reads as TGTGCCAGCAGCTTTGAGCGGGGTAGCAATCAGCCCCAGCATTTT.

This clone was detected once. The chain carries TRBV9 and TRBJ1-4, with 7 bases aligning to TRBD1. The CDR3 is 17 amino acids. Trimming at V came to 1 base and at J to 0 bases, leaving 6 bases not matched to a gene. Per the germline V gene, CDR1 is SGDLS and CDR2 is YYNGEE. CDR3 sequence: CASSVSGQGATNEKLFF. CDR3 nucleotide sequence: TGTGCCAGCAGCGTATCGGGGCAGGGGGCAACTAATGAAAAACTGTTTTTT.

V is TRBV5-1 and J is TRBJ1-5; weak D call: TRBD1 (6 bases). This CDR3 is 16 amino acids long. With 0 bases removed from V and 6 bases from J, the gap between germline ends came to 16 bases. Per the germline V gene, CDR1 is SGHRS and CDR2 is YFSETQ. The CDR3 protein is CASSLGDSGAIQPQHF. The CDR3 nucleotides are TGCGCCAGCAGCTTGGGCGATTCAGGGGCCATTCAGCCCCAGCATTTT.

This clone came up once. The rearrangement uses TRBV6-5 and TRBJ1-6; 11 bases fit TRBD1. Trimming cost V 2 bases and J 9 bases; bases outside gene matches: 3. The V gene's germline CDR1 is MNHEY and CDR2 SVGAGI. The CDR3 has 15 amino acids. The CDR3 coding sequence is TGTGCCAGCAGTTACGGGACAGGGGGGGGTTCACCCCTCCACTTT. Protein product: CASSYGTGGGSPLHF.

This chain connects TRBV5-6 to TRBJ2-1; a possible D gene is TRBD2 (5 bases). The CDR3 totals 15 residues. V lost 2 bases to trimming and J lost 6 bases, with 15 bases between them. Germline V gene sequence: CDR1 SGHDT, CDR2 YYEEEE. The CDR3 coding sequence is TGTGCCAGCAGCTTTTCAGGCAGGAGGAGCAATGAGCAGTTCTTC. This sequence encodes CASSFSGRRSNEQFF. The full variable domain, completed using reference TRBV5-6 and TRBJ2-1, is DAGVTQSPTHLIKTRGQQVTLRCSPKSGHDTVSWYQQALGQGPQFIFQYYEEEERQRGNFPDRFSGHQFPNYSSELNVNALLLGDSALYLCASSFSGRRSNEQFFGPGTRLTVL.

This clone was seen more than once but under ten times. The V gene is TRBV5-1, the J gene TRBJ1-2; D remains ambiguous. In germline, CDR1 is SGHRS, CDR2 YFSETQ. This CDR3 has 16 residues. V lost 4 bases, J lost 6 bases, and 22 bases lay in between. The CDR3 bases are TGCGCCAGCAGCAACCGGGGTCCCGAGGTGTATAATGGCTACACCTTC. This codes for CASSNRGPEVYNGYTF. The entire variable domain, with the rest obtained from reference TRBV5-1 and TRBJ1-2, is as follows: KAGVTQTPRYLIKTRGQQVTLSCSPISGHRSVSWYQQTPGQGLQFLFEYFSETQRNKGNFPGRFSGRQFSNSRSEMNVSTLELGDSALYLCASSNRGPEVYNGYTFGSGTRLTVV.

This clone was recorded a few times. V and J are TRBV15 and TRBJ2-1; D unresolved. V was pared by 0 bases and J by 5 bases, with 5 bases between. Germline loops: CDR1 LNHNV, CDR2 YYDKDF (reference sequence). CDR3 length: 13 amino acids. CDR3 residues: CATSRDKNNEQFF. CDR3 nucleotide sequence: TGTGCCACCAGCAGAGATAAAAACAATGAGCAGTTCTTC.

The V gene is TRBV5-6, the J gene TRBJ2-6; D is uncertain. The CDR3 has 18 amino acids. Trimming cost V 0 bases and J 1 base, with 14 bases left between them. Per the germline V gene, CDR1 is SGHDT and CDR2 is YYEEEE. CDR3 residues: CASSLGLITVSGANVLTF. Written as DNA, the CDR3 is TGTGCCAGCAGCTTGGGGCTAATCACAGTTTCTGGGGCCAACGTCCTGACTTTC.

For the CDR3, the DNA is TGTGCCAGCACCCCGGGACTAGCGGGTAGTAATACGCAGTATTTT. Its protein product is CASTPGLAGSNTQYF. The rearrangement uses TRBV28 and TRBJ2-3; TRBD2 matches at 12 bases. The CDR3 runs 15 residues. Per germline, CDR1 MDHEN and CDR2 SYDVKM. V lost 7 bases, J lost 7 bases, and 9 bases stayed unmatched.

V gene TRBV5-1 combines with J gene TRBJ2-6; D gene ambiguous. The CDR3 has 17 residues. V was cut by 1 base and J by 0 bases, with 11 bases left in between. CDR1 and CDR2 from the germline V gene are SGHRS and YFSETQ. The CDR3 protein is CASSLTVTNSGANVLTF. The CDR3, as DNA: TGCGCCAGCAGCTTGACAGTTACCAACTCTGGGGCCAACGTCCTGACTTTC.

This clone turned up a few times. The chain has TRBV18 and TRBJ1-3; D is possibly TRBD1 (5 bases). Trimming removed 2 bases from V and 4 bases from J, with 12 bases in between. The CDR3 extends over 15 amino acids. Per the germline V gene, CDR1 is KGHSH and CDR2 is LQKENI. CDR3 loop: CASSPADSTGNTIYF. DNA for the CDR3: TGTGCCAGCTCACCAGCCGACAGTACGGGAAACACCATATATTTT. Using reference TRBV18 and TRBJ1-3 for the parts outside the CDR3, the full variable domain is NAGVMQNPRHLVRRRGQEARLRCSPMKGHSHVYWYRQLPEEGLKFMVYLQKENIIDESGMPKERFSAEFPKEGPSILRIQQVVRGDSAAYFCASSPADSTGNTIYFGEGSWLTVV.

The CDR3 loop is CASSQDRILYGYTF. The DNA for the CDR3 is TGTGCCAGCAGCCAGGACAGAATCCTCTATGGCTACACCTTC. This sequence joins TRBV2 and TRBJ1-2; a possible D gene is TRBD1 (6 bases). This CDR3 region has 14 residues. Trimming took 6 bases from V and 4 from J, leaving 15 bases between them. In germline, CDR1 is SNHLY, CDR2 FYNNEI.